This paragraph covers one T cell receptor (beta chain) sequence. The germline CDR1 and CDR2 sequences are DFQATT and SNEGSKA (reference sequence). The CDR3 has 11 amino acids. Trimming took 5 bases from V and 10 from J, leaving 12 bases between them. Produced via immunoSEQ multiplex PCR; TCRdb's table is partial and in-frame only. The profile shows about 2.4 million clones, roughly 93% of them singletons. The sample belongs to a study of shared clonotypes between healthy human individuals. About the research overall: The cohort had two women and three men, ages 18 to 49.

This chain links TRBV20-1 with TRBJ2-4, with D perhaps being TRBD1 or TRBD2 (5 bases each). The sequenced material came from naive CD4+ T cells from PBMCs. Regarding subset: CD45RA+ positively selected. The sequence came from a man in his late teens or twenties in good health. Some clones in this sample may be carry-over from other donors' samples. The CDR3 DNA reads TGCAGTGCTTCCGGGACCTCAATTCAGTACTTC. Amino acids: CSASGTSIQYF.